This T cell receptor beta chain is from a study of OX40 agonist ivuxolimab in advanced cancers. Study as a whole: Checkpoint inhibitors had been given previously to approximately 40% of patients.

Trimming took off 2 bases at V and 1 base at J, with 9 bases between the two ends. Germline values: CDR1 SGHRS, CDR2 YFSETQ. The CDR3 is 14 residues long. TCRdb keeps only in-frame clones here, not all; method: immunoSEQ multiplex PCR. Of tens of thousands of clones in the sample, approximately 84% were seen once. Patients with autoimmune history or systemic immunosuppression were excluded. The TCR comes from an adult with an advanced solid tumor such as melanoma, head and neck, liver or kidney cancer. The chain links TRBV5-1 to TRBJ2-5; D not resolved. The sequences come from CD4+ or CD8+ T cells sorted from blood, collected in a trial of the OX40 agonist ivuxolimab. Here the CDR3 DNA reads TGCGCCAGCAGCTTAGGCGGAGTCCAAGAGACCCAGTACTTC. Amino acids: CASSLGGVQETQYF.